The 24 T cell receptor beta chains below were found in one sample sequenced in a study of shared clonotypes between healthy human individuals. Profiled with immunoSEQ multiplex PCR; TCRdb holds only in-frame clones, not every one. The sample consists of 2,500,000 or so clones, 93% of them appearing once. The material sequenced was naive CD4+ T cells from PBMCs. Subset defined: CD45RA+ positively selected. These receptors were obtained from a man between 18 and 29 years old in good health. Some clones in this sample may be carry-over from other donors' samples.

The rearrangement uses TRBV5-1 and TRBJ2-7; D gene unclear. This CDR3 contains 15 residues. Trimming pared 1 base from V and 6 bases from J, leaving 17 bases between. Germline loops: CDR1 SGHRS, CDR2 YFSETQ. For the CDR3, the DNA is TGCGCCAGCAGCTTGCGTCGCAGTTCGGATCGCGAGCAGTACTTC. Translating gives CASSLRRSSDREQYF.

In the case of this clone: Within the sample, other DNA sequences also encode this same CDR3. The chain recombines TRBV5-1 with TRBJ2-7, with no clear D. The ends were cut back, 4 bases at V and 4 bases at J, with 6 bases in the middle. The CDR3 is 11 amino acids. Germline V gives CDR1 SGHRS, CDR2 YFSETQ. The CDR3 is CASSQNYEQYF. The CDR3, as DNA: TGCGCCAGCAGCCAAAATTACGAGCAGTACTTC. The variable domain in full, completed from reference TRBV5-1 and TRBJ2-7, reads KAGVTQTPRYLIKTRGQQVTLSCSPISGHRSVSWYQQTPGQGLQFLFEYFSETQRNKGNFPGRFSGRQFSNSRSEMNVSTLELGDSALYLCASSQNYEQYFGPGTRLTVT.

The chain carries TRBV10-3 and TRBJ2-5, with 9 positions matching TRBD1. This CDR3 comprises 14 residues. In germline, CDR1 is ENHRY, CDR2 SYGVKD. V lost 5 bases and J lost 5; bases outside the gene matches: 6. Written as DNA, the CDR3 is TGTGCCATCAGTTCACAGGGGGCTAGGGAGACCCAGTACTTC. The encoded protein is CAISSQGARETQYF.

This clone was seen a handful of times. The rearrangement links TRBV15 to TRBJ1-1; no reliable D call. Germline V CDR1 and CDR2: LNHNV, YYDKDF (reference sequence). The V end lost 1 base, the J end lost 6 bases, and 12 bases lay between the germline ends. The CDR3 length is 14 residues. As DNA, the CDR3 is TGTGCCACCAGCAGAGGATCCGGGCGGGCTGAAGCTTTCTTT. Encoded protein: CATSRGSGRAEAFF.

This chain joins TRBV27 and TRBJ2-5; 9 bases line up with TRBD2. The CDR3 contains 16 residues. Germline V lookup: CDR1 MNHEY, CDR2 SMNVEV (reference sequence). V lost 6 bases to trimming and J lost 0 bases; unmatched junction nucleotides: 8. Here the CDR3 reads CASSMGREGHQETQYF. CDR3 nucleotide sequence: TGTGCCAGCAGCATGGGGCGGGAGGGTCACCAAGAGACCCAGTACTTC.

This sequence joins TRBV9 and TRBJ2-5, with 7 bases that match TRBD1. The V gene end was trimmed by 4 bases and the J gene end by 2 bases; junction bases not matched to a gene: 5. This CDR3 is 14 amino acids long. Germline CDR1 and CDR2: SGDLS and YYNGEE. This CDR3 reads CASSIGQVQETQYF. The CDR3 DNA sequence: TGTGCCAGCAGCATAGGACAGGTACAAGAGACCCAGTACTTC.

V and J are TRBV4-1 and TRBJ2-3, with a weak D call TRBD1 (5 bases). Trimming removed 0 bases at V and 0 bases at J, with 10 bases between. The CDR3 totals 16 residues. In germline, CDR1 is MGHRA, CDR2 YSYEKL. The CDR3 DNA reads TGCGCCAGCAGCCAAGAGGGGCGTCCTAGCACAGATACGCAGTATTTT. It codes for CASSQEGRPSTDTQYF.

This chain connects TRBV18 to TRBJ2-5, with 10 bases matching TRBD1. Germline CDR1 KGHSH, CDR2 LQKENI. J lost 7 bases, V lost 0 bases, and 8 bases had no gene match. CDR3 size: 16 residues. The CDR3 sequence: CASSPPTGTGVGTQYF. In DNA form, the CDR3 reads TGTGCCAGCTCACCACCGACCGGGACAGGGGTGGGGACCCAGTACTTC. Full variable domain (outside the CDR3, taken from reference TRBV18 and TRBJ2-5): NAGVMQNPRHLVRRRGQEARLRCSPMKGHSHVYWYRQLPEEGLKFMVYLQKENIIDESGMPKERFSAEFPKEGPSILRIQQVVRGDSAAYFCASSPPTGTGVGTQYFGPGTRLLVL.

The chain employs TRBV28 and TRBJ2-2; D is uncertain. This CDR3 contains 14 residues. Germline assignment: CDR1 MDHEN and CDR2 SYDVKM. V lost 6 bases and J lost 0, with 8 bases in between. The CDR3 reads CASRVVSNTGELFF. CDR3 DNA sequence: TGTGCCAGCAGGGTAGTTTCGAACACCGGGGAGCTGTTTTTT.

The CDR3 sequence is CASRSGGTDTQYF. The CDR3 region has the DNA TGTGCCAGCAGGTCAGGGGGCACAGATACGCAGTATTTT. The chain recombines TRBV6-1 with TRBJ2-3; tentatively, D is TRBD1 (6 bases). V lost 6 bases to trimming and J lost 1 base, with 8 bases between them. The CDR3 runs to 13 residues. Germline V gene sequence: CDR1 MNHNS, CDR2 SASEGT.

The J gene is TRBJ1-6, the V gene TRBV4-2; D unclear. The V end lost 1 base, the J end lost 5 bases, and 6 bases lay between the germline ends. Germline V gene sequence: CDR1 LGHNA, CDR2 YNFKEQ. The CDR3 length is 14 residues. Here the CDR3 reads CASSQVADNSPLHF. DNA for the CDR3: TGTGCCAGCAGCCAAGTCGCAGATAATTCACCCCTCCACTTT.

This rearrangement joins TRBV20-1 to TRBJ1-5, with D unclear. The V gene's germline CDR1 is DFQATT and CDR2 SNEGSKA (reference sequence). V was cut by 7 bases and J by 10 bases, with 5 bases left in between. CDR3 length: 8 amino acids. The CDR3 loop is CSVGPQHF. In nucleotides, the CDR3 is TGCAGTGTGGGACCCCAGCATTTT.

The CDR3 DNA sequence: TGCGCCAGCAGCCCCAGGGCGGGACAAGAGTCTGAAGCTTTCTTT. Translating gives CASSPRAGQESEAFF. This chain links TRBV5-1 with TRBJ1-1; D is possibly TRBD1 (6 bases). CDR3 length equals 15 residues. From germline, CDR1 is SGHRS and CDR2 YFSETQ. Between the trimmed V and J ends, which lost 4 bases and 6 bases, there was a span of 19 bases. The full variable domain, its missing parts supplied by reference TRBV5-1 and TRBJ1-1, is KAGVTQTPRYLIKTRGQQVTLSCSPISGHRSVSWYQQTPGQGLQFLFEYFSETQRNKGNFPGRFSGRQFSNSRSEMNVSTLELGDSALYLCASSPRAGQESEAFFGQGTRLTVV.

The V call is TRBV28, the J call TRBJ1-2, with a possible D match to TRBD1 (5 bases). Germline-derived CDR1 and CDR2 are MDHEN and SYDVKM. V lost 1 base and J lost 4, with 19 bases in between. This CDR3 contains 17 residues. The CDR3 DNA sequence: TGTGCCAGCAGTTTATATACAGGTCAAGAGGAAACCTATGGCTACACCTTC. Its translation is CASSLYTGQEETYGYTF.

This chain uses TRBV5-4 with TRBJ1-2; TRBD1 matches at 9 bases. V trimming: 4 bases; J trimming: 4 bases; junction bases outside the gene matches: 5. The CDR3 loop spans 14 amino acids. The germline CDR1 and CDR2 sequences are SGHNT and YYREEE (reference sequence). The CDR3 is CASSRTGETYGYTF. The CDR3 DNA sequence: TGTGCCAGCAGCCGGACAGGGGAAACCTATGGCTACACCTTC.

The CDR3 DNA reads as TGTGCCAGCAGTTTTGAAGGGGCTGGAAACACCATATATTTT. It is translated as CASSFEGAGNTIYF. This chain connects TRBV27 to TRBJ1-3; perhaps TRBD1 as D (5 bases). There are 14 residues in the CDR3. V lost 3 bases to trimming and J lost 2 bases, with 8 bases between them. Germline CDR1 reads MNHEY; CDR2 reads SMNVEV (reference sequence).

V gene TRBV27 combines with J gene TRBJ2-5; D unresolved. CDR3 length equals 13 residues. Per germline, CDR1 MNHEY and CDR2 SMNVEV (reference sequence). V was clipped by 5 bases and J by 5 bases, with 12 bases between them. The CDR3 DNA is TGTGCCAGCAGTCCCTACAAGACGGAGACCCAGTACTTC. It yields the protein CASSPYKTETQYF.

Notes on this clone: Additional DNA sequences in this sample encode the identical CDR3. The DNA of the CDR3 is TGCGCCAGCAGCGGCGGGACTAGCGGCAGCTCCTACAATGAGCAGTTCTTC. Residues: CASSGGTSGSSYNEQFF. J is TRBJ2-1 and V is TRBV5-1; TRBD2 agrees at 11 bases. CDR1 is SGHRS and CDR2 is YFSETQ in the germline V gene. This CDR3 has 17 amino acids. The V and J ends lost 4 bases and 0 bases, in that order; junction bases with no gene match: 6.

The CDR3 here is CASSPAKREGTSGPYEQYF. CDR3 bases: TGTGCCAGCAGCCCAGCAAAGCGGGAGGGAACTAGCGGGCCCTACGAGCAGTACTTC. V and J are TRBV7-9 and TRBJ2-7; the match to TRBD2 covers 10 bases. The CDR3 is 19 residues long. Germline CDR1 reads SEHNR; CDR2 reads FQNEAQ (reference sequence). Unmatched junction bases numbered 18, after V lost 5 bases and J lost 2 bases.

This rearrangement joins TRBV7-2 to TRBJ2-5, with a weak D call TRBD1 (6 bases). The CDR3 extends over 16 amino acids. The V gene's germline CDR1 is SGHTA and CDR2 FQGNSA. Trimming took 3 bases from V and 4 from J, leaving 18 bases between them. The CDR3 loop reads CASSFFPGQMGETQYF. The CDR3 DNA is TGTGCCAGCAGCTTTTTCCCCGGACAGATGGGAGAGACCCAGTACTTC.

In its sample, this clone was seen once. This chain connects TRBV5-6 to TRBJ2-1, with 13 bases lining up with TRBD2. Germline lookup yields CDR1 SGHDT and CDR2 YYEEEE. CDR3 length: 14 amino acids. The V gene end was trimmed by 0 bases and the J gene end by 15 bases; junction bases not matched to a gene: 6. The CDR3 spells CASSLVGRLAGGFF. CDR3 DNA: TGTGCCAGCAGCTTGGTTGGTCGACTAGCGGGAGGGTTCTTC.

This chain joins TRBV27 and TRBJ1-4, with 9 bases aligning to TRBD1. Germline V gene sequence: CDR1 MNHEY, CDR2 SMNVEV (reference sequence). This CDR3 comprises 15 residues. Trimming at V came to 5 bases and at J to 5 bases, leaving 6 bases not matched to a gene. The CDR3 reads CASSVAGTGNEKLFF. CDR3 nucleotide sequence: TGTGCCAGCAGTGTAGCCGGGACAGGGAATGAAAAACTGTTTTTT.

The rearrangement links TRBV7-9 to TRBJ1-1; D is undetermined. This CDR3 comprises 13 residues. Germline V gene sequence: CDR1 SEHNR, CDR2 FQNEAQ (reference sequence). V lost 2 bases and J 12 bases, leaving 16 bases between the germline ends. The CDR3 DNA follows: TGTGCCAGCAGCTTAAGAGTAGGCGATTTACCTTTCTTT. This codes for CASSLRVGDLPFF.

This clone was counted a single time. The V call is TRBV5-4, the J call TRBJ2-5; TRBD1 aligns across 10 bases. CDR3 length equals 17 residues. The V and J ends lost 5 bases and 1 base, in that order; junction bases with no gene match: 11. CDR1 is SGHNT and CDR2 is YYREEE in the germline V gene (reference sequence). In DNA form, the CDR3 reads TGTGCCAGCAGTGGTGCCCGGGACAGGGGCCCCCAAGAGACCCAGTACTTC. Translation gives CASSGARDRGPQETQYF.